What follows are 32 T cell receptor beta chains derived from one specimen sequenced in a study of blood T cell repertoires in COVID-19. The method was immunoSEQ multiplex PCR; TCRdb's version includes in-frame clones alone and lacks a portion of them. The sample consists of roughly 300,000 clones, approximately 84% of them appearing once. Material for sequencing was peripheral blood. The receptors here all came from a human donor with COVID-19, enrolled during active disease. The donor label of this sample is uncertain.

The genes are TRBV7-2 and TRBJ2-3; TRBD1 is a possible D gene (6 bases). The CDR3 contains 14 residues. Germline CDR1 and CDR2: SGHTA and FQGNSA. Deletions cut 8 bases from V and 1 base from J, with 13 bases between. DNA of the CDR3: TGTGCCAGCGGGCTTGGGGGCGGCACAGATACGCAGTATTTT. It is translated as CASGLGGGTDTQYF.

The chain links TRBV6-5 to TRBJ2-6; maybe TRBD1 (5 bases). V was trimmed by 6 bases and J by 2 bases, leaving 11 bases between them. CDR1 is MNHEY and CDR2 is SVGAGI in the germline V gene. The CDR3 is 15 amino acids. CDR3 loop: CASRGQGTGANVLTF. The CDR3 DNA reads as TGTGCCAGCAGGGGGCAGGGAACTGGGGCCAACGTCCTGACTTTC.

V gene TRBV19 combines with J gene TRBJ1-5; D may be TRBD1 (6 bases). Trimming removed 3 bases from V and 4 bases from J, with 13 bases in between. Germline V lookup: CDR1 LNHDA, CDR2 SQIVND (reference sequence). The CDR3 runs to 15 residues. The CDR3: CASSIVGGPNQPQHF. CDR3 DNA: TGTGCCAGTAGTATCGTAGGGGGACCGAATCAGCCCCAGCATTTT.

This clone was observed a handful of times. The rearrangement links TRBV7-2 to TRBJ2-4; weak D call: TRBD1 (6 bases). V gave up 4 bases and J gave up 0 bases, with 13 bases separating them. Germline V gives CDR1 SGHTA, CDR2 FQGNSA. This CDR3 has 16 residues. Here the CDR3 reads CASSSGQPGAKNIQYF. The CDR3 DNA reads as TGTGCCAGCAGCTCTGGACAGCCTGGAGCCAAAAACATTCAGTACTTC.

This clone was counted only a few times. This chain joins TRBV12-3 or TRBV12-4 and TRBJ2-7, with a tentative D call TRBD2 (5 bases). Deletions cut 6 bases from V and 9 bases from J, with 18 bases between. This CDR3 comprises 13 residues. The CDR3 sequence is CASSLSGSLGQYF. CDR3 nucleotides: TGTGCCAGCAGCCTCTCGGGGTCCCTTGGGCAGTACTTC.

This chain joins TRBV6-6 and TRBJ2-3; D may be TRBD1 (6 bases). V was pared by 4 bases and J by 2 bases, with 13 bases between. Germline CDR1 reads MNHNY; CDR2 reads SVGAGI (reference sequence). This CDR3 region has 15 residues. CDR3 region: CASSSQGGNTDTQYF. The CDR3 nucleotides read TGTGCCAGCAGTTCCCAAGGGGGAAACACAGATACGCAGTATTTT.

The V gene is TRBV28, the J gene TRBJ1-5; no firm D call. In germline, CDR1 is MDHEN, CDR2 SYDVKM. This CDR3 is 14 amino acids long. The ends were cut back, 4 bases at V and 0 bases at J, with 7 bases in the middle. The DNA for the CDR3 is TGTGCCAGCAGTTCCCCAGGTAGCAATCAGCCCCAGCATTTT. The encoded protein is CASSSPGSNQPQHF.

This chain connects TRBV5-6 to TRBJ1-2; weak D call: TRBD1 (6 bases). Trimming pared 4 bases from V and 4 bases from J, leaving 17 bases between. The germline V gene encodes CDR1 SGHDT and CDR2 YYEEEE. This CDR3 spans 15 amino acids. The CDR3 is CASSPSGGLGYGYTF. DNA of the CDR3: TGTGCCAGCAGCCCGAGCGGGGGGCTGGGCTATGGCTACACCTTC.

V usage is TRBV6-2 or TRBV6-3 and J usage is TRBJ1-4, with D possibly being TRBD1 (6 bases). Germline CDR1 MNHEY, CDR2 SVGEGT. V lost 6 bases to trimming and J lost 7 bases, with 18 bases between them. This CDR3 spans 15 amino acids. CDR3 region: CASSSGYRDTEKLFF. The CDR3 coding sequence is TGTGCCAGCAGCTCGGGTTACCGGGACACTGAAAAACTGTTTTTT.

The J gene is TRBJ1-1, the V gene TRBV2; no clear D. The CDR3 has 11 residues. Germline V gene data show CDR1 as SNHLY and CDR2 as FYNNEI. V lost 8 bases and J lost 8, with 12 bases in between. The CDR3 DNA is TGTGCCAGCCGTCTAGGTGGGGAAGCTTTCTTT. Protein product: CASRLGGEAFF.

This sequence joins TRBV29-1 and TRBJ2-5; no definite D call. CDR1 and CDR2 (germline): SQVTM, ANQGSEA. Trimming cost V 7 bases and J 4 bases, with 10 bases left between them. The CDR3 has 11 amino acids. The CDR3 nucleotides read TGCAGCGCCGAGGAAGGAGAGACCCAGTACTTC. Translating it yields CSAEEGETQYF.

The V call is TRBV19, the J call TRBJ2-7; TRBD2 agrees at 12 bases. V dropped 5 bases and J dropped 7; count of bases not matched to a gene: 3. Germline loops: CDR1 LNHDA, CDR2 SQIVND (reference sequence). This CDR3 contains 13 residues. CDR3 in DNA: TGTGCCAGTAGTGACGGACTAGCGGGGGAGCAGTACTTC. It specifies CASSDGLAGEQYF.

The V call is TRBV11-3, the J call TRBJ2-7; 10 positions agree with TRBD1. The trim removed 5 bases at V and 2 bases at J, leaving 0 bases unmatched. The CDR3 spans 13 residues. Germline assignment: CDR1 SGHNT and CDR2 YENEEA. The CDR3 nucleotides read TGTGCCAGCAGCGGACAGGGGGCCTACGAGCAGTACTTC. Its protein is CASSGQGAYEQYF.

The V gene is TRBV19, the J gene TRBJ2-2; D is perhaps TRBD1 (5 bases). Germline CDR1 and CDR2: LNHDA and SQIVND (reference sequence). This CDR3 region has 15 residues. Trimming removed 8 bases at V and 2 bases at J, with 15 bases between. DNA for the CDR3: TGTGCCAGTCCCCCCAGGGATGAAAACACCGGGGAGCTGTTTTTT. This codes for CASPPRDENTGELFF.

J is TRBJ1-6 and V is TRBV11-3; unclear D gene. Trimming removed 7 bases at V and 12 bases at J, with 25 bases between. This CDR3 comprises 16 residues. CDR1 and CDR2 from the germline V gene are SGHNT and YENEEA. In DNA form, the CDR3 reads TGTGCCAGCACCGACGAGCCCCCGAGGGCCATTTTACCCCTCCACTTT. Amino acid sequence: CASTDEPPRAILPLHF.

V gene TRBV5-6 combines with J gene TRBJ1-2, with D perhaps matching TRBD1 (5 bases). CDR3 length: 15 amino acids. V lost 4 bases and J 5 bases, leaving 18 bases between the germline ends. Germline V CDR1 and CDR2: SGHDT, YYEEEE. The CDR3 sequence is CASSRTRGEVYGYTF. CDR3 nucleotide sequence: TGTGCCAGCAGCCGAACCCGGGGGGAGGTATATGGCTACACCTTC.

The chain recombines TRBV5-1 with TRBJ1-6, with D perhaps matching TRBD1 (5 bases). Germline V gene data show CDR1 as SGHRS and CDR2 as YFSETQ. The ends were cut back, 4 bases at V and 9 bases at J, with 20 bases in the middle. The CDR3 length is 16 residues. The CDR3 loop is CASSMELGRGGSPLHF. The CDR3 bases are TGCGCCAGCAGCATGGAATTGGGAAGGGGAGGTTCACCCCTCCACTTT.

The chain is built from TRBV19 and TRBJ1-1, with a possible D match to TRBD1 (6 bases). The CDR3 totals 16 residues. Germline assignment: CDR1 LNHDA and CDR2 SQIVND (reference sequence). Trimming removed 7 bases at V and 2 bases at J, with 20 bases between. The CDR3 protein is CASIQGHRYRNTEAFF. The CDR3 nucleotides are TGTGCCAGTATCCAGGGACACCGATACCGAAACACTGAAGCTTTCTTT.

V usage is TRBV19 and J usage is TRBJ2-2; 8 bases are a match to TRBD2. Germline assignment: CDR1 LNHDA and CDR2 SQIVND (reference sequence). This CDR3 region has 15 residues. V shed 6 bases and J 0 bases; nucleotides not matched to a gene: 3. CDR3 DNA: TGTGCCAGTAGGGGACTAGTTTCGAACACCGGGGAGCTGTTTTTT. This gives the protein CASRGLVSNTGELFF.

V is TRBV2 and J is TRBJ1-3; D remains ambiguous. The CDR3 contains 14 residues. The germline gives CDR1 SNHLY, CDR2 FYNNEI. Trimming left V 1 base short and J 11 bases short, with 15 bases between. The CDR3 loop reads CASSEDLGGLPIYF. The DNA of the CDR3 is TGTGCCAGCAGTGAAGATCTGGGAGGCTTACCCATATATTTT.

V usage is TRBV18 and J usage is TRBJ2-1, with 12 bases lining up with TRBD2. CDR1 and CDR2 from the germline V gene are KGHSH and LQKENI. The CDR3 runs to 16 residues. Trimming took 5 bases from V and 0 from J; bases not matched to a gene: 2. CDR3 protein: CASSSTSGSSYNEQFF. In DNA, the CDR3 is TGTGCCAGCTCATCGACTAGCGGGAGCTCCTACAATGAGCAGTTCTTC. The variable domain in full, with the rest retrieved from reference TRBV18 and TRBJ2-1, is NAGVMQNPRHLVRRRGQEARLRCSPMKGHSHVYWYRQLPEEGLKFMVYLQKENIIDESGMPKERFSAEFPKEGPSILRIQQVVRGDSAAYFCASSSTSGSSYNEQFFGPGTRLTVL.

This chain links TRBV10-3 with TRBJ2-5; 11 nucleotides align to TRBD2. CDR3 size: 16 residues. The germline gives CDR1 ENHRY, CDR2 SYGVKD. V dropped 3 bases and J dropped 3; count of bases not matched to a gene: 6. The CDR3 DNA follows: TGTGCCATCAGTGATCGCGGACTAGCGGGTAAAGAGACCCAGTACTTC. Protein: CAISDRGLAGKETQYF.

The chain has TRBV7-9 and TRBJ1-1; 7 bases agree with TRBD1. Losses at the gene ends were 2 bases for V and 4 bases for J; bases not matched to a gene: 7. The CDR3 extends over 15 amino acids. The germline V gene has CDR1 SEHNR and CDR2 FQNEAQ (reference sequence). The DNA of the CDR3 is TGTGCCAGCAGCTTATTGCGGAGGGGGCCCACTGAAGCTTTCTTT. It specifies CASSLLRRGPTEAFF.

This clone has just a few counts. The J gene is TRBJ2-5, the V gene TRBV19, with a weak D call TRBD2 (5 bases). Germline-derived CDR1 and CDR2 are LNHDA and SQIVND (reference sequence). The length of the CDR3 is 12 residues. Trimming removed 6 bases at V and 3 bases at J, with 8 bases between. In nucleotides, the CDR3 is TGTGCCAGTAGGGGAGATGAAGAGACCCAGTACTTC. Protein: CASRGDEETQYF.

This clone was seen at least ten times. The CDR3 DNA sequence: TGTGCCAGTAGTTTTGGACAGGGCAGTTTTTATAGCAATCAGCCCCAGCATTTT. Encoded protein: CASSFGQGSFYSNQPQHF. This rearrangement joins TRBV19 to TRBJ1-5; 8 bases are a match to TRBD1. The V segment lost 5 bases and the J segment 0 bases; nucleotides outside the gene matches: 12. The CDR3 loop spans 18 amino acids. Germline V CDR1 and CDR2: LNHDA, SQIVND (reference sequence).

The V gene is TRBV13, the J gene TRBJ1-4; D is perhaps TRBD1 (6 bases). The V end was cut by 8 bases, the J end by 5 bases, with 18 bases between. The germline V gene has CDR1 PRHDT and CDR2 FYEKMQ (reference sequence). This CDR3 spans 15 amino acids. CDR3: CASSGRRGGNEKLFF. Here the CDR3 DNA reads TGTGCCAGCTCGGGTCGGAGAGGGGGAAATGAAAAACTGTTTTTT.

Here the CDR3 DNA reads TGTGCCAGTAGTACTACTATGAACACTGAAGCTTTCTTT. Translated: CASSTTMNTEAFF. The chain recombines TRBV19 with TRBJ1-1, with D hard to call. Germline-derived CDR1 and CDR2 are LNHDA and SQIVND (reference sequence). The CDR3 is 13 residues long. Deletions cut 4 bases from V and 0 bases from J, with 6 bases between.

This clone has a single count. The chain links TRBV3-1 (or the pseudogene TRBV3-2) to TRBJ2-7; 9 bases fit TRBD1. Germline V gene sequence: CDR1 LGHDT, CDR2 YNNKEL (reference sequence). The junction had 5 bases not matched to a gene; V was cut back by 4 bases and J by 1 base. The CDR3 length is 15 residues. The DNA of the CDR3 is TGTGCCAGCAGCCCCCGGACAGGGGTGTCCTACGAGCAGTACTTC. Protein sequence: CASSPRTGVSYEQYF.

The chain combines TRBV11-3 with TRBJ2-2; TRBD2 is a possible D gene (6 bases). The CDR3 loop spans 15 amino acids. V lost 5 bases and J lost 0, with 10 bases in between. CDR1 and CDR2 from the germline V gene are SGHNT and YENEEA. The CDR3 loop reads CASSLGRTNTGELFF. The CDR3 region has the DNA TGTGCCAGCAGCCTAGGGAGGACGAACACCGGGGAGCTGTTTTTT.

This sequence joins TRBV9 and TRBJ2-5; D remains ambiguous. Looked up from germline, CDR1 is SGDLS and CDR2 is YYNGEE. This CDR3 spans 15 amino acids. The V and J ends lost 0 bases and 0 bases respectively, with 9 bases between them. CDR3 nucleotide sequence: TGTGCCAGCAGCGTAGGAGTCGGGTACCAAGAGACCCAGTACTTC. This gives the protein CASSVGVGYQETQYF. Based on the CDR3 plus reference TRBV9 and TRBJ2-5, the full variable domain is DSGVTQTPKHLITATGQRVTLRCSPRSGDLSVYWYQQSLDQGLQFLIQYYNGEERAKGNILERFSAQQFPDLHSELNLSSLELGDSALYFCASSVGVGYQETQYFGPGTRLLVL.

The V gene is TRBV6-4, the J gene TRBJ2-5; TRBD1 agrees at 7 bases. This CDR3 comprises 14 residues. With V trimmed by 5 bases and J by 1 base, 4 bases remained unmatched. Germline CDR1 is MRHNA and CDR2 is SNTAGT. CDR3: CASSRDRAQETQYF. The CDR3 DNA is TGTGCCAGCAGTCGTGACAGGGCCCAAGAGACCCAGTACTTC.

This chain joins TRBV30 and TRBJ1-4; weak D call: TRBD1 (6 bases). The germline gives CDR1 GTSNPN, CDR2 SVGIG (reference sequence). Deletions cut 0 bases from V and 5 bases from J, with 13 bases between. The CDR3 extends over 15 amino acids. In nucleotides, the CDR3 is TGTGCCTGGAGTGTACAGGGTCTGGAGAATGAAAAACTGTTTTTT. Its protein is CAWSVQGLENEKLFF.